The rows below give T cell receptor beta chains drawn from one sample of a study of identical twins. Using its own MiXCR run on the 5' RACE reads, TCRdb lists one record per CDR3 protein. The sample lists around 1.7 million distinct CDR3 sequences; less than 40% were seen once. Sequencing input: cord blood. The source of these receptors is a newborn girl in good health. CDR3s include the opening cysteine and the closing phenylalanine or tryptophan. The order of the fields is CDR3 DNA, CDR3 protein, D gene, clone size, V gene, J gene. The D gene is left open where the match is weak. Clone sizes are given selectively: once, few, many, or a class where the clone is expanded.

CDR3 DNA: TGTGCCAGCAGGCCGGGACAGGGGGCCAACAATGAGCAGTTCTTC
CDR3 protein: CASRPGQGANNEQFF
D gene: TRBD1
clone size: .
V gene: TRBV9
J gene: TRBJ2-1

CDR3 DNA: TGTGCCAGCAGCCTATCGACAGGGATGGGCAATCAGCCCCAGCATTTT
CDR3 protein: CASSLSTGMGNQPQHF
D gene: TRBD1
clone size: few
V gene: TRBV7-6
J gene: TRBJ1-5

CDR3 DNA: TGTGCCAGCAGTGTAATAGGACTTCCAAAGCAGTTCTTC
CDR3 protein: CASSVIGLPKQFF
D gene: .
clone size: .
V gene: TRBV2
J gene: TRBJ2-1

CDR3 DNA: TGCAGTGCTAGAGATATCATATCTCCGGGACTAGCGGTTGATGAGCAGTTCTTC
CDR3 protein: CSARDIISPGLAVDEQFF
D gene: TRBD2
clone size: .
V gene: TRBV20-1
J gene: TRBJ2-1

CDR3 DNA: TGTGCCAGCAGTTACTCTAGCCGCAGTGAAGAGACCCAGTACTTC
CDR3 protein: CASSYSSRSEETQYF
D gene: .
clone size: .
V gene: TRBV6-6
J gene: TRBJ2-5

CDR3 DNA: TGCGCCAGCAGCCCTGGCGGCAGGGGGCGAAGAACTGAAGCTTTCTTT
CDR3 protein: CASSPGGRGRRTEAFF
D gene: TRBD1
clone size: .
V gene: TRBV5-1
J gene: TRBJ1-1

CDR3 DNA: TGCAGCGTTTCGGGCCTCCCACCGGGGCGCGAGCAGTACTTC
CDR3 protein: CSVSGLPPGREQYF
D gene: .
clone size: .
V gene: TRBV29-1
J gene: TRBJ2-7

CDR3 DNA: TGTGCCAGCAGCTTAGCCGCCGGACAGGGACGAGAGACCCAGTACTTC
CDR3 protein: CASSLAAGQGRETQYF
D gene: TRBD1
clone size: few
V gene: TRBV7-9
J gene: TRBJ2-5

CDR3 DNA: TGTGCCAGCAGCTTAGCGCCTAGCGGGGGAGTAGAGACCCAGTACTTC
CDR3 protein: CASSLAPSGGVETQYF
D gene: TRBD2
clone size: .
V gene: TRBV11-2
J gene: TRBJ2-5

CDR3 DNA: TGTGCCAGCAGTCCCTACAACCTCCTAGCGGTCCGGTTGAATGAGCAGTTCTTC
CDR3 protein: CASSPYNLLAVRLNEQFF
D gene: TRBD2
clone size: .
V gene: TRBV6-1
J gene: TRBJ2-1

CDR3 DNA: TGCAGTGCTAGATCGACCGGGACCGGGAAGCAGTACTTC
CDR3 protein: CSARSTGTGKQYF
D gene: .
clone size: few
V gene: TRBV20-1
J gene: TRBJ2-7

CDR3 DNA: TGTGCCAGCAGCCTGGGACTAGCGGGAGTGAACACTCAGTACTTC
CDR3 protein: CASSLGLAGVNTQYF
D gene: TRBD2
clone size: .
V gene: TRBV3-1
J gene: TRBJ2-4

CDR3 DNA: TGTGCCATCAGTGGTGGGGGATACGAAAAACTGTTTTTT
CDR3 protein: CAISGGGYEKLFF
D gene: .
clone size: few
V gene: TRBV10-3
J gene: TRBJ1-4

CDR3 DNA: TGCGCCAGCAGCTTGGGACTAGCGGGGCCGGGTGAGCAGTTCTTC
CDR3 protein: CASSLGLAGPGEQFF
D gene: TRBD2
clone size: .
V gene: TRBV5-1
J gene: TRBJ2-1

CDR3 DNA: TGTGCCAGCAGCCGTAGCCCGGGTGCGCAGTATTTT
CDR3 protein: CASSRSPGAQYF
D gene: .
clone size: .
V gene: TRBV11-2
J gene: TRBJ2-3

CDR3 DNA: TGCGCCAGCAGCGTCCCCGGCTCCTACGAGCAGTACTTC
CDR3 protein: CASSVPGSYEQYF
D gene: .
clone size: .
V gene: TRBV4-1
J gene: TRBJ2-7

CDR3 DNA: TGCAGTGAAGGGACACTAGCGGGAGGGGAACAGTACTTC
CDR3 protein: CSEGTLAGGEQYF
D gene: TRBD2
clone size: .
V gene: TRBV20-1
J gene: TRBJ2-5

CDR3 DNA: TGTGCCAGCAGCGTAGTCCCCTTGACAGGGGGGCAGTTCTTC
CDR3 protein: CASSVVPLTGGQFF
D gene: TRBD1
clone size: .
V gene: TRBV9
J gene: TRBJ2-1

CDR3 DNA: TGTGCCTGGAGTACCGGGCTAGCCTACGAGCAGTACTTC
CDR3 protein: CAWSTGLAYEQYF
D gene: .
clone size: .
V gene: TRBV30
J gene: TRBJ2-7

CDR3 DNA: TGCAGCGTTGAAGACTGGGGTAGTCCGAACACCGGGGAGCTGTTTTTT
CDR3 protein: CSVEDWGSPNTGELFF
D gene: .
clone size: .
V gene: TRBV29-1
J gene: TRBJ2-2

CDR3 DNA: TGTGCCAGCAGTGATAATCTGGGAACAGCTGAAGCTTTCTTT
CDR3 protein: CASSDNLGTAEAFF
D gene: .
clone size: .
V gene: TRBV25-1
J gene: TRBJ1-1

CDR3 DNA: TGTGCCAGCAGCCAAGTAGGCAGGCCCCTGGGGATCAATTCACCCCTCCACTTT
CDR3 protein: CASSQVGRPLGINSPLHF
D gene: .
clone size: few
V gene: TRBV4-2
J gene: TRBJ1-6

CDR3 DNA: TGTGCCACCAGCAGCGGTACAGGGATCCGGGGCAATCAGCCCCAGCATTTT
CDR3 protein: CATSSGTGIRGNQPQHF
D gene: .
clone size: few
V gene: TRBV15
J gene: TRBJ1-5

CDR3 DNA: TGCAGCGTACCGACCGGGACAAACATTTGGGATGAGCAGTTCTTC
CDR3 protein: CSVPTGTNIWDEQFF
D gene: .
clone size: few
V gene: TRBV29-1
J gene: TRBJ2-1

CDR3 DNA: TGCGCCAGCAGCCCGGACGGCTTCCCGATCTACGAGCAGTACTTC
CDR3 protein: CASSPDGFPIYEQYF
D gene: .
clone size: few
V gene: TRBV5-1
J gene: TRBJ2-7

CDR3 DNA: TGCGCCAGCGACCGCGACGGGGGGCCCCAGAATACGCAGTATTTT
CDR3 protein: CASDRDGGPQNTQYF
D gene: .
clone size: .
V gene: TRBV4-1
J gene: TRBJ2-3

CDR3 DNA: TGCAGTGCTAGGACCCGGTGGACCTACGAGCAGTACTTC
CDR3 protein: CSARTRWTYEQYF
D gene: .
clone size: few
V gene: TRBV20-1
J gene: TRBJ2-7

CDR3 DNA: TGTGCCAGCAGCTTTAACGGGGAGCTGTTTTTT
CDR3 protein: CASSFNGELFF
D gene: .
clone size: few
V gene: TRBV7-7
J gene: TRBJ2-2

CDR3 DNA: TGCAGTGCTAGCCATGGCGCGGGGGGCTACAATGAGCAGTTCTTC
CDR3 protein: CSASHGAGGYNEQFF
D gene: TRBD2
clone size: few
V gene: TRBV20-1
J gene: TRBJ2-1

CDR3 DNA: TGTGCCACCAGTGACCCCCGGCTAGCGGGAGGGGGCACAGATACGCAGTATTTT
CDR3 protein: CATSDPRLAGGGTDTQYF
D gene: TRBD2
clone size: .
V gene: TRBV24-1
J gene: TRBJ2-3

CDR3 DNA: TGTGCCAGCAGTTCCGGGACAGACCCGTATTTT
CDR3 protein: CASSSGTDPYF
D gene: TRBD1
clone size: .
V gene: TRBV2
J gene: TRBJ2-3

CDR3 DNA: TGTGCCAGCAGTCGATCCCCGGGACTTAAGAATTCACCCCTCCACTTT
CDR3 protein: CASSRSPGLKNSPLHF
D gene: .
clone size: .
V gene: TRBV12-3/TRBV12-4
J gene: TRBJ1-6

CDR3 DNA: TGTGCCAGCAGCAAAGCGCTTTTCGGCAGGGTGGTGGAAGAGACCCAGTACTTC
CDR3 protein: CASSKALFGRVVEETQYF
D gene: .
clone size: .
V gene: TRBV21-1
J gene: TRBJ2-5

CDR3 DNA: TGTGCCAGCGGCTTACCACCCCAAGAGACCCAGTACTTC
CDR3 protein: CASGLPPQETQYF
D gene: .
clone size: .
V gene: TRBV5-8
J gene: TRBJ2-5

CDR3 DNA: TGCAGTGCCTTATTAGCGGGACGGGACAATGAGCAGTTCTTC
CDR3 protein: CSALLAGRDNEQFF
D gene: TRBD2
clone size: .
V gene: TRBV20-1
J gene: TRBJ2-1

CDR3 DNA: TGTGCCAGCAGTTTATGGGGACAGCCTGGAAACACCATATATTTT
CDR3 protein: CASSLWGQPGNTIYF
D gene: TRBD1
clone size: .
V gene: TRBV27
J gene: TRBJ1-3

CDR3 DNA: TGTGCCAGCTCACCAAGCGGGACAGGATCTTACGAGCAGTACTTC
CDR3 protein: CASSPSGTGSYEQYF
D gene: .
clone size: many
V gene: TRBV18
J gene: TRBJ2-7

CDR3 DNA: TGTGCCAGCAGTGAACGGACAGGGAGATATGGCTACACCTTC
CDR3 protein: CASSERTGRYGYTF
D gene: TRBD1
clone size: many
V gene: TRBV2
J gene: TRBJ1-2

CDR3 DNA: TGTGCCAGCAGCTTAATGGGGGGCCCTGAAGCTTTCTTT
CDR3 protein: CASSLMGGPEAFF
D gene: .
clone size: once
V gene: TRBV11-2
J gene: TRBJ1-1

CDR3 DNA: TGCAGTGCCCTTAACAGGAGTAGATCAGAAAAACTGTTTTTT
CDR3 protein: CSALNRSRSEKLFF
D gene: .
clone size: .
V gene: TRBV20-1
J gene: TRBJ1-4

CDR3 DNA: TGTGCCAGCAGCTTGGTTTACGGGGGCGAAGGCTACACCTTC
CDR3 protein: CASSLVYGGEGYTF
D gene: .
clone size: few
V gene: TRBV11-2
J gene: TRBJ1-2

CDR3 DNA: TGTGCCAGCAGCTTGGCCCCCCTGACCAAAAACATTCAGTACTTC
CDR3 protein: CASSLAPLTKNIQYF
D gene: .
clone size: few
V gene: TRBV5-5
J gene: TRBJ2-4

CDR3 DNA: TGTGCCAGCAGCGAGGCGTCTAGCGGGAGCACAGATACGCAGTATTTT
CDR3 protein: CASSEASSGSTDTQYF
D gene: TRBD2
clone size: few
V gene: TRBV7-9
J gene: TRBJ2-3

CDR3 DNA: TGCAGTGCTAGAGATAGATCGGGGGGAGGCTACGAGCAGTTCTTC
CDR3 protein: CSARDRSGGGYEQFF
D gene: TRBD2
clone size: .
V gene: TRBV20-1
J gene: TRBJ2-1

CDR3 DNA: TGCAGCGTTGAAAACGGGGGAACCGGGGAGCTGTTTTTT
CDR3 protein: CSVENGGTGELFF
D gene: .
clone size: .
V gene: TRBV29-1
J gene: TRBJ2-2